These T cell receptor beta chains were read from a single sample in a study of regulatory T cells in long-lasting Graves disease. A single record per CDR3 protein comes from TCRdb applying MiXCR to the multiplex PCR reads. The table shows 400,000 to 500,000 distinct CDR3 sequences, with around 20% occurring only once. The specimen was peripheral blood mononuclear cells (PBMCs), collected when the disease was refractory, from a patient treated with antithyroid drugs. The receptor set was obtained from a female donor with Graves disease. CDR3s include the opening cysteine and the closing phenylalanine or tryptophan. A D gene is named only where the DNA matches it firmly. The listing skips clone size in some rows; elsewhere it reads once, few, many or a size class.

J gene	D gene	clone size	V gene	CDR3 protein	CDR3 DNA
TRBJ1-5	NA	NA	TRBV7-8	CASSQEGRSNQPQHF	TGTGCCAGCAGCCAAGAGGGGCGTAGCAATCAGCCCCAGCATTTT
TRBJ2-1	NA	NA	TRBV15	CATSRDTGLLWGYNEQFF	TGTGCCACCAGCAGAGATACGGGGCTACTTTGGGGCTACAATGAGCAGTTCTTC
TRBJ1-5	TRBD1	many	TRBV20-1	CSATGQGRSNQPQHF	TGCAGTGCCACAGGACAGGGAAGAAGCAATCAGCCCCAGCATTTT
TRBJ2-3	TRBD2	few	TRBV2	CASRQTSGSATDTQYF	TGTGCCAGCAGGCAAACTAGCGGGAGTGCCACAGATACGCAGTATTTT
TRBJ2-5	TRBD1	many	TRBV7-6	CASSSTGTGARETQYF	TGTGCCAGCAGCTCTACCGGGACAGGGGCGCGAGAGACCCAGTACTTC
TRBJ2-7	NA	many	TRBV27	CASSLVGADYEQYF	TGTGCCAGCAGTTTAGTGGGAGCTGACTACGAGCAGTACTTC
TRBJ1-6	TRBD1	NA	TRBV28	CASSYSQTGGDSPLHF	TGTGCCAGCAGTTACTCCCAGACAGGGGGCGATTCACCCCTCCACTTT
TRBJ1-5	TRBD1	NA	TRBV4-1	CASSQEQGSYQPQHF	TGCGCCAGCAGCCAAGAACAGGGGTCATACCAGCCCCAGCATTTT
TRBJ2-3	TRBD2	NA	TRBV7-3	CASSSGLAGGPSDTQYF	TGTGCCAGCAGCTCGGGACTAGCGGGAGGGCCGTCAGATACGCAGTATTTT
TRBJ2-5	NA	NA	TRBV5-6	CASSWGAEETQYF	TGTGCCAGCAGCTGGGGCGCGGAAGAGACCCAGTACTTC
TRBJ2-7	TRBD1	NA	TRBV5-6	CASSLGAGGLWEQYF	TGTGCCAGCAGCTTGGGTGCAGGGGGCCTCTGGGAGCAGTACTTC
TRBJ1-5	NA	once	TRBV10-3	CAIRDSQGRHNQPQHF	TGTGCCATCAGGGACAGCCAAGGGAGGCACAATCAGCCCCAGCATTTT